This TCR beta chain is from a study of blood T cells in healthy people across ages. Germline V gene data show CDR1 as MNHNS and CDR2 as SASEGT. The CDR3 sequence is 16 residues long. V lost 6 bases to trimming and J lost 6 bases, with 23 bases between them. Through a sample-barcoded 5' primer and a J-beta primer mix, a second PCR was run for roughly 6 to 12 cycles. The yield of each sample was at least 2.5 million CDR3-containing paired-end reads. TCRdb ran MiXCR on the 5' RACE reads and lists one entry per CDR3 protein. The sample holds hundreds of thousands of distinct CDR3 sequences, about 27% seen once. To note about this clonotype: The antigen remains unidentified.

Samples had at least 6.5 million PBMCs isolated from them. Study-level results: Researchers said unsorted PBMCs prevented a conclusive naive versus antigen-experienced comparison.

These data are also associated with another study on T cells of mothers and their children. That paper notes: Several children and their three healthy Caucasian mothers were the donors.

This sequence joins TRBV6-1 and TRBJ1-1; no clear D. This sequence originates from a boy between 2 and 10 years old in good health. Sequences were obtained from blood. The CDR3 bases are TGTGCCAGCAGGGCAAAGTTTTTGGGGATGGGTTCTGAAGCTTTCTTT. Its protein is CASRAKFLGMGSEAFF.